In its sample, the clone carrying this T cell receptor (beta chain) was seen a few times. The data stem from a study of blood T cell repertoires in COVID-19. TCRdb's table, derived via immunoSEQ multiplex PCR, lists solely in-frame clones and lacks some. The repertoire has some 260,000 clones, roughly 87% of them found once; the top ten carry nearly 6.5%. The study drew participants aged about 18 to 89 years from fewer than 30 US areas. This sequence originates from a woman in her 30s with acute COVID-19. Material for sequencing was PBMCs or T cells enriched from blood (not recorded which).

DNA for the CDR3: TGTGCCAGCAGCGTGGGACAGGGGTTAGAAAAACTGTTTTTT. Its translation is CASSVGQGLEKLFF. The gene calls are TRBV9 and TRBJ1-4, with 10 bases fitting TRBD1. The J segment lost 8 bases and the V segment lost 2 bases, leaving 3 bases of the junction unmatched. There are 14 residues in the CDR3. The germline gives CDR1 SGDLS, CDR2 YYNGEE.